This TCR beta chain was recorded in a study of blood T cell repertoires in COVID-19. This clone was observed a few times. Sequenced by immunoSEQ multiplex PCR; TCRdb stores in-frame clones only, minus some. Here the sample spans about 170,000 clones, around four fifths being singletons. V was trimmed by 7 bases and J by 8 bases, leaving 21 bases between them. The CDR3 is 15 amino acids. Germline V gene data show CDR1 as SGHRS and CDR2 as YFSETQ. Sequencing was done on a sample of peripheral blood. The TCR originated in a woman aged 80 or over with COVID-19, enrolled during active disease. The rearrangement links TRBV5-1 to TRBJ1-4; weak D call: TRBD1 (5 bases). The CDR3 is CASGLLGGPEEKLFF. The CDR3 nucleotides read TGCGCCAGCGGACTCCTCGGGGGTCCCGAGGAAAAACTGTTTTTT. Full variable domain (outside the CDR3, taken from reference TRBV5-1 and TRBJ1-4): KAGVTQTPRYLIKTRGQQVTLSCSPISGHRSVSWYQQTPGQGLQFLFEYFSETQRNKGNFPGRFSGRQFSNSRSEMNVSTLELGDSALYLCASGLLGGPEEKLFFGSGTQLSVL.